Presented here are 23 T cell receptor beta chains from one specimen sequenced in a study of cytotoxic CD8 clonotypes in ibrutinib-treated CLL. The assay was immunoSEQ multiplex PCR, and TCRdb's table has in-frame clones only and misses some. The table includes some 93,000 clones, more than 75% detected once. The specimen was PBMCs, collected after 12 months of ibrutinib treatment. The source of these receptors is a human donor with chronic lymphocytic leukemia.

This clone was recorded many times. The CDR3 loop is CAISEQGFDQPQHF. The DNA for the CDR3 is TGTGCCATCAGTGAACAGGGTTTCGATCAGCCCCAGCATTTT. The gene calls are TRBV10-3 and TRBJ1-5, with D perhaps TRBD1 (6 bases). The germline V gene encodes CDR1 ENHRY and CDR2 SYGVKD. The CDR3 covers 14 residues. The V gene lost 3 bases and the J gene lost 5 bases, with 11 bases spanning the gap.

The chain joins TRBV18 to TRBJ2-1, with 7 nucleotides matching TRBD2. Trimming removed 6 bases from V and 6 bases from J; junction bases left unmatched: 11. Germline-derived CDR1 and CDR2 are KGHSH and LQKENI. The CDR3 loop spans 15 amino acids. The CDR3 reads CASSLNGGSGNEQFF. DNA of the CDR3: TGTGCCAGCTCCTTGAACGGGGGGAGCGGCAATGAGCAGTTCTTC.

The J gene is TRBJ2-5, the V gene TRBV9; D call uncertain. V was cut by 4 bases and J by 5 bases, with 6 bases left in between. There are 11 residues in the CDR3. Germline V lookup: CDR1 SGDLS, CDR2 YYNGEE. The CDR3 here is CASSKAETQYF. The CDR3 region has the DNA TGTGCCAGCAGCAAGGCCGAGACCCAGTACTTC.

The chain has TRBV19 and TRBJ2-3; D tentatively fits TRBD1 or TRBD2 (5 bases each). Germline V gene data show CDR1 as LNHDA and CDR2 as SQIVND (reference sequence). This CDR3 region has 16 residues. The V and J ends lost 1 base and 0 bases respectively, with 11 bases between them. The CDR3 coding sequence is TGTGCCAGTAGTATAGTGGGGGTCACTAGCACAGATACGCAGTATTTT. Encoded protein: CASSIVGVTSTDTQYF.

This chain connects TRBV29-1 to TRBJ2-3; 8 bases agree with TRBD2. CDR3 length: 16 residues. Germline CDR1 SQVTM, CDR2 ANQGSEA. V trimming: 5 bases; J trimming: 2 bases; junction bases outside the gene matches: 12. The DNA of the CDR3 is TGCAGCGTTCGGGCGGGGGGCGGAAGAGTCACAGATACGCAGTATTTT. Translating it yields CSVRAGGGRVTDTQYF.

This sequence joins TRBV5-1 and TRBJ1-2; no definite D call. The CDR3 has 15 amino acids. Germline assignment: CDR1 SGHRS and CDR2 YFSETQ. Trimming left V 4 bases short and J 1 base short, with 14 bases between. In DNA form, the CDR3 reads TGCGCCAGCAGCCCTGAGGTGACCCTTAACTATGGCTACACCTTC. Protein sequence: CASSPEVTLNYGYTF.

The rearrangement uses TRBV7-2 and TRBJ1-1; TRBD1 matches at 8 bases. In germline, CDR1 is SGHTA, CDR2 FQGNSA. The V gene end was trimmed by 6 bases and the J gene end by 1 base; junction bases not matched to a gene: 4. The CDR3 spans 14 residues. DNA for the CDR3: TGTGCCAGCAGAACACAGGGGGGGAACACTGAAGCTTTCTTT. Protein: CASRTQGGNTEAFF.

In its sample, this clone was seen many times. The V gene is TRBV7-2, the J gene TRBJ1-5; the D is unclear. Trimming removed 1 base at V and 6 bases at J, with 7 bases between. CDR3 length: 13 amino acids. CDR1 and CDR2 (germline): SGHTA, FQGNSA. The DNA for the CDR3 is TGTGCCAGCAGCTTAGGGGCCGGTCAGCCCCAGCATTTT. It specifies CASSLGAGQPQHF.

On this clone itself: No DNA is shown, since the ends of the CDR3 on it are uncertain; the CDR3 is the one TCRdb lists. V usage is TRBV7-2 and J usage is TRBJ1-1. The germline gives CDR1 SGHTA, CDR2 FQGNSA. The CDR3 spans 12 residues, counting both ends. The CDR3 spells CASSWGRGASFF.

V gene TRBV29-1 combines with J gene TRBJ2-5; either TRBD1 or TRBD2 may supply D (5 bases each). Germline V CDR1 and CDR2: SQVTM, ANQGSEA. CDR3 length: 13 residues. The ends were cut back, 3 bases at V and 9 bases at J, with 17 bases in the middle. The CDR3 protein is CSVDPGAAGAQYF. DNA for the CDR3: TGCAGCGTTGACCCCGGGGCCGCCGGGGCCCAGTACTTC.

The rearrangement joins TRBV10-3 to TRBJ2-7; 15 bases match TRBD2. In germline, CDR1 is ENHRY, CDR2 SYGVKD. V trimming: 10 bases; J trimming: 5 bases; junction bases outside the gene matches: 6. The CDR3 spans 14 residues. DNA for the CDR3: TGTGCCACCTGGACTAGCGGGGGGGCCGACGAGCAGTACTTC. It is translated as CATWTSGGADEQYF.

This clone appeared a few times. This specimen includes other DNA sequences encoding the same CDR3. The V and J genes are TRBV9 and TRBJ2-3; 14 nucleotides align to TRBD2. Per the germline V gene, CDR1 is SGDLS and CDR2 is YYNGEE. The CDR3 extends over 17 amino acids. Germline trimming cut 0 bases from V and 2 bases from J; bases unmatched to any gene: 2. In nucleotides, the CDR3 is TGTGCCAGCAGCGTAGGACTAGCGGGGGGGTACACAGATACGCAGTATTTT. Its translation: CASSVGLAGGYTDTQYF.

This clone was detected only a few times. CDR3 loop: CASSGTWTGADGYTF. For the CDR3, the DNA is TGTGCCAGCAGCGGAACCTGGACGGGGGCGGATGGCTACACCTTC. The chain has TRBV7-9 and TRBJ1-2; D might be TRBD1 (6 bases). CDR3 length: 15 amino acids. Trimming took off 5 bases at V and 6 bases at J, with 19 bases between the two ends. The germline V gene has CDR1 SEHNR and CDR2 FQNEAQ (reference sequence). Variable domain in full (rest from reference TRBV7-9 and TRBJ1-2): DTGVSQNPRHKITKRGQNVTFRCDPISEHNRLYWYRQTLGQGPEFLTYFQNEAQLEKSRLLSDRFSAERPKGSFSTLEIQRTEQGDSAMYLCASSGTWTGADGYTFGSGTRLTVV.

DNA of the CDR3: TGCAGCGTTGTCGGGGGAGCGGATCAGCCCCAGCATTTT. Amino acid sequence: CSVVGGADQPQHF. The chain is built from TRBV29-1 and TRBJ1-5; the D gene is possibly TRBD1 (5 bases). The CDR3 sequence is 13 residues long. With 4 bases removed from V and 5 bases from J, the gap between germline ends came to 12 bases. Germline V gene data show CDR1 as SQVTM and CDR2 as ANQGSEA.

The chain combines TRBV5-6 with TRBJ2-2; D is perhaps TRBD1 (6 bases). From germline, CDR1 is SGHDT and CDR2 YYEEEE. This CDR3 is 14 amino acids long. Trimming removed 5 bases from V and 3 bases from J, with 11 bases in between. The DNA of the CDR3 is TGTGCCAGCAGTTTAGGACAGCACACCGGGGAGCTGTTTTTT. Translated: CASSLGQHTGELFF.

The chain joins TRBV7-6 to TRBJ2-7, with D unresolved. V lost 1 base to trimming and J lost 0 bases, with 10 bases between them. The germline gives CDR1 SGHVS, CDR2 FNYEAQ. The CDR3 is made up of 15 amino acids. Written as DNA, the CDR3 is TGTGCCAGCAGCTTAGACGGGTACAACTCCTACGAGCAGTACTTC. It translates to CASSLDGYNSYEQYF.

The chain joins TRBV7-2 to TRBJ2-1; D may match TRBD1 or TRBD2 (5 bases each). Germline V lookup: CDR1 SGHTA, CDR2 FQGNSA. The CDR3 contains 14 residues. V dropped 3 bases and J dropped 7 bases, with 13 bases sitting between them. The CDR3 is CASSFGGNDNEQFF. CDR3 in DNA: TGTGCCAGCAGCTTTGGGGGAAATGATAATGAGCAGTTCTTC.

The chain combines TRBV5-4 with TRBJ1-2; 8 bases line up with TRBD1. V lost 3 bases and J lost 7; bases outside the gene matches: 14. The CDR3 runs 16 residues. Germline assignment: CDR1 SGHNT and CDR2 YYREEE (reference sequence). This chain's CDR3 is CASSSGGAGGGGGYTF. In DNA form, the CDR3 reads TGTGCCAGCAGCTCTGGCGGCGCAGGGGGCGGGGGTGGCTACACCTTC.

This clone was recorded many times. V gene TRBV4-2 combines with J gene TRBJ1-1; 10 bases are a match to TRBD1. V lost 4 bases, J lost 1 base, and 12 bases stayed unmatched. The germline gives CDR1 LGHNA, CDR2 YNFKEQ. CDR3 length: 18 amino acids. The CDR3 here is CASSRWGQGYMANTEAFF. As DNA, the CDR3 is TGTGCCAGCAGCCGTTGGGGACAGGGGTATATGGCGAACACTGAAGCTTTCTTT.

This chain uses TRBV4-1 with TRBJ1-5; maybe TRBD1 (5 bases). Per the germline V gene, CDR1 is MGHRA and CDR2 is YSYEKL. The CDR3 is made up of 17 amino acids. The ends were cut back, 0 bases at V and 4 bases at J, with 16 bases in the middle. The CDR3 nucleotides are TGCGCCAGCAGCCAAGATCTGGCAGGGCTTTCGAATCAGCCCCAGCATTTT. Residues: CASSQDLAGLSNQPQHF.

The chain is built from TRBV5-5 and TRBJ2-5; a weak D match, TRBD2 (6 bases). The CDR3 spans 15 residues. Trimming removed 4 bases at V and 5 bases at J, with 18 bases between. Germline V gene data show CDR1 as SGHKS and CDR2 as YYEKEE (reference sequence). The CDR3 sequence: CASSMTRLSGETQYF. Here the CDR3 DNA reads TGTGCCAGCAGCATGACTAGATTGTCCGGGGAGACCCAGTACTTC.

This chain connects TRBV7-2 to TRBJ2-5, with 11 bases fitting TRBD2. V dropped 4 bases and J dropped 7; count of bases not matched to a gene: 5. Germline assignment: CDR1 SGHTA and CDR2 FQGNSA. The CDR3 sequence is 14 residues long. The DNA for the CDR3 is TGTGCCAGCAGCTCGTACGGACTAGCGGGGACCCAGTACTTC. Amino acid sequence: CASSSYGLAGTQYF.

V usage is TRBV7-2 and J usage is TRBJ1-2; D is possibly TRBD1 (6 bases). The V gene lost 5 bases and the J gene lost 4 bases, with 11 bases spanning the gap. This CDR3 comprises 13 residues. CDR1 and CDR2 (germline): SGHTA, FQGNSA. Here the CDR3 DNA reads TGTGCCAGCAGCACCGACAGGCCCTATGGCTACACCTTC. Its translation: CASSTDRPYGYTF.